This record looks at one T cell receptor (beta chain) sequence and its context. This sample was taken from a study of blood T cell repertoires in COVID-19. How the authors handled the data: It was from reference gene primer amplification that nucleated cell counts were estimated. The repertoire was sequenced with immunoSEQ multiplex PCR; TCRdb's copy has only in-frame clones and lacks some. The DNA gave D and trimming, while V, J and clone size come from that table. The repertoire holds 240,000 or so clones, with approximately 87% as singletons. The sequencing input was peripheral blood. This receptor was identified in a man in his 60s with acute or convalescent COVID-19.

CDR3 in amino acids: CASRPLGVGLWGYTF. In DNA form, the CDR3 reads TGTGCCAGCAGACCCCTAGGTGTGGGGCTTTGGGGCTACACCTTC. The genes are TRBV6-5 and TRBJ1-2, with D perhaps TRBD1 (5 bases). This CDR3 region has 15 residues. Germline lookup yields CDR1 MNHEY and CDR2 SVGAGI. V was clipped by 6 bases and J by 8 bases, with 22 bases between them.